These 22 T cell receptor beta chains share one sample of origin, sequenced in a study of regulatory T cells in long-lasting Graves disease. CDR3 regions were amplified by Arm-PCR using iRepertoire HTBI primers to build TCR beta libraries. TCRdb itself ran the multiplex PCR reads through MiXCR, one entry per CDR3 protein. Among about 470,000 distinct CDR3 sequences listed, roughly 21% were seen once. Indicated time point: persistent/refractory GD, antithyroid drugs over 5 years with positive TRAb. Preparation of the TCR library used RNA extracted from PBMCs. The sample consisted of peripheral blood mononuclear cells (PBMCs), taken when the disease was refractory, from a patient treated with antithyroid drugs. The receptors were sampled from a female donor with Graves disease.

This clonotype was detected only a few times. The gene calls are TRBV27 and TRBJ2-1; D gene unclear. Germline V gene sequence: CDR1 MNHEY, CDR2 SMNVEV (reference sequence). This CDR3 is built from 15 residues. V lost 2 bases and J lost 8, with 16 bases in between. This CDR3 reads CASSLPFRSMYEQFF. The CDR3 bases are TGTGCCAGCAGTTTACCCTTCCGTTCCATGTATGAGCAGTTCTTC.

This clonotype appeared many times. CDR3 in DNA: TGTGCCAGCAGCTTAGGCACAGCACATGAAGCTTTCTTT. Protein: CASSLGTAHEAFF. The gene calls are TRBV7-8 and TRBJ1-1; D remains unclear. The CDR3 extends over 13 amino acids. The germline gives CDR1 SGHVS, CDR2 FQNEAQ. Between the trimmed V and J ends, which lost 1 base and 7 bases, there was a span of 10 bases.

The chain recombines TRBV11-2 with TRBJ1-2; D might be TRBD1 (5 bases). The germline V gene has CDR1 SGHAT and CDR2 FQNNGV. This CDR3 has 14 amino acids. Trimming stripped 3 bases from V and 2 bases from J, with 10 bases between. Here the CDR3 reads CASSFGRTNYGYTF. As DNA, the CDR3 is TGTGCCAGCAGCTTCGGCAGGACAAACTATGGCTACACCTTC.

This clonotype was found a few times. The chain uses TRBV3-1 and TRBJ2-5; TRBD1 or TRBD2 may be the D gene (5 bases each). The V gene's germline CDR1 is LGHDT and CDR2 YNNKEL (reference sequence). V was shortened by 0 bases and J by 4 bases, with 12 bases between the two germline ends. The CDR3 consists of 15 residues. CDR3 sequence reads: CASSQDRLGTETQYF. The CDR3 DNA sequence: TGTGCCAGCAGCCAAGATCGGTTGGGGACAGAGACCCAGTACTTC.

The chain couples TRBV5-6 to TRBJ2-7, with D uncertain. CDR1 is SGHDT and CDR2 is YYEEEE in the germline V gene. The CDR3 totals 12 residues. Trimming removed 4 bases from V and 4 bases from J, with 9 bases in between. The CDR3 DNA reads as TGTGCCAGCAGCCACTTGGGGTACGAGCAGTACTTC. Translated, it gives CASSHLGYEQYF.

This clonotype has a count of ten or more. V is TRBV2 and J is TRBJ2-7; tentative D call: TRBD1 (5 bases). The CDR3 totals 16 residues. Germline-derived CDR1 and CDR2 are SNHLY and FYNNEI. Trimming took off 0 bases at V and 2 bases at J, with 14 bases between the two ends. CDR3 sequence: CASSEAGTGPTYEQYF. DNA of the CDR3: TGTGCCAGCAGTGAAGCGGGTACAGGACCAACCTACGAGCAGTACTTC.

This clonotype was found a few times. The chain couples TRBV6-5 to TRBJ1-1; TRBD1 is a possible D gene (6 bases). This CDR3 comprises 20 residues. CDR1 and CDR2 (germline): MNHEY, SVGAGI. The germline V and J ends were trimmed by 0 bases and 4 bases, with 27 bases remaining between them. The CDR3 protein is CASSYSLGASQGFGATEAFF. CDR3 in DNA: TGTGCCAGCAGTTACTCCCTCGGGGCCTCACAGGGTTTTGGGGCCACTGAAGCTTTCTTT.

This chain links TRBV4-1 with TRBJ1-1; D may be TRBD1 (5 bases). Trimming stripped 1 base from V and 0 bases from J, with 15 bases between. Per germline, CDR1 MGHRA and CDR2 YSYEKL. CDR3 length: 17 amino acids. CDR3 coding DNA: TGCGCCAGCAGCCAAGTAGGGTCGGGACGGATGAACACTGAAGCTTTCTTT. It is translated as CASSQVGSGRMNTEAFF.

This clonotype appeared a few times. This rearrangement joins TRBV6-5 to TRBJ2-5; D may match TRBD1 or TRBD2 (5 bases each). The V gene's germline CDR1 is MNHEY and CDR2 SVGAGI. Trimming left V 4 bases short and J 4 bases short, with 13 bases between. This CDR3 spans 14 amino acids. For the CDR3, the DNA is TGTGCCAGCAGTTCCGGAGGACAAGTAGAGACCCAGTACTTC. It is translated as CASSSGGQVETQYF.

The table lists this clonotype with a few counts. CDR3 sequence (DNA): TGTGCCAGTAGTACCGAGAAGCCCCAGAACACTGAAGCTTTCTTT. This sequence encodes CASSTEKPQNTEAFF. The chain joins TRBV19 to TRBJ1-1; the D is unclear. This CDR3 has 15 amino acids. The V end lost 4 bases, the J end lost 1 base, and 13 bases lay between the germline ends. The germline V gene has CDR1 LNHDA and CDR2 SQIVND (reference sequence).

This clonotype appeared a single time. This may be a read error: a much more frequent sequence differs by one nucleotide. The chain joins TRBV28 to TRBJ2-5; D possibly corresponds to TRBD2 (6 bases). The CDR3 length is 13 residues. Germline V gene lookup returns CDR1 MDHEN and CDR2 SYDVKM. For the CDR3, the DNA is TGTGCCTGCAGTTCTGCGGGATGGGAGACCCAGTACTTC. Encoded protein: CACSSAGWETQYF.

The table lists this clonotype with a few counts. The chain joins TRBV28 to TRBJ2-3; 7 positions agree with TRBD2. Germline trimming cut 3 bases from V and 8 bases from J; bases unmatched to any gene: 8. Germline CDR1 is MDHEN and CDR2 is SYDVKM. This CDR3 is 14 amino acids long. The CDR3 DNA reads TGTGCCAGCAGTTTGTCCTCAGGGAGGGGTACGCAGTATTTT. This translates into CASSLSSGRGTQYF.

This clonotype was seen at least ten times. The chain couples TRBV12-3 or TRBV12-4 to TRBJ2-2; 13 positions match TRBD2. This CDR3 is 18 amino acids long. Losses at the gene ends were 3 bases for V and 7 bases for J; bases not matched to a gene: 11. The CDR3 bases are TGTGCCAGCAGTTTCCCCTCCGGGACTAGCGGGAAGGACGGGGAGCTGTTTTTT. It encodes CASSFPSGTSGKDGELFF.

This clonotype was picked up many times. This chain links TRBV28 with TRBJ2-2; 7 nucleotides line up with TRBD2. Trimming removed 6 bases from V and 0 bases from J; junction bases left unmatched: 4. This CDR3 region has 15 residues. Looked up from germline, CDR1 is MDHEN and CDR2 is SYDVKM. CDR3 in DNA: TGTGCCAGCAGCTTTCGGGGGGCGAACACCGGGGAGCTGTTTTTT. This gives the protein CASSFRGANTGELFF. The variable domain in full, with the rest retrieved from reference TRBV28 and TRBJ2-2, is DVKVTQSSRYLVKRTGEKVFLECVQDMDHENMFWYRQDPGLGLRLIYFSYDVKMKEKGDIPEGYSVSREKKERFSLILESASTNQTSMYLCASSFRGANTGELFFGEGSRLTVL.

This clonotype was seen many times. The rearrangement uses TRBV6-2 or TRBV6-3 and TRBJ2-2, with D possibly called TRBD1 or TRBD2 (6 bases each). This CDR3 is 19 amino acids long. Per the germline V gene, CDR1 is MNHEY and CDR2 is SVGEGT. Trimming took off 5 bases at V and 1 base at J, with 23 bases between the two ends. The chain's CDR3 is CASSEGLLGGALNTGELFF. CDR3 bases: TGTGCCAGCAGTGAAGGGTTGTTGGGGGGCGCTTTGAACACCGGGGAGCTGTTTTTT.

This sequence joins TRBV30 and TRBJ1-1; possible D gene TRBD1, 5 bases. The V gene lost 4 bases and the J gene lost 4 bases, with 16 bases spanning the gap. This CDR3 spans 14 amino acids. From germline, CDR1 is GTSNPN and CDR2 SVGIG (reference sequence). The CDR3 sequence is CAWMKGDRTTEAFF. CDR3 nucleotides: TGTGCCTGGATGAAAGGGGACCGTACCACTGAAGCTTTCTTT.

This chain links TRBV7-2 with TRBJ2-7; 7 positions match TRBD2. CDR3 length: 17 residues. With 5 bases clipped from V and 2 bases from J, the junction kept 15 bases outside the gene matches. Germline CDR1 reads SGHTA; CDR2 reads FQGNSA. The CDR3 reads CASSPSGDYRLPYEQYF. Written as DNA, the CDR3 is TGTGCCAGCAGCCCGAGCGGGGACTACCGTCTGCCCTACGAGCAGTACTTC. The full variable domain, completed using reference TRBV7-2 and TRBJ2-7, is GAGVSQSPSNKVTEKGKDVELRCDPISGHTALYWYRQSLGQGLEFLIYFQGNSAPDKSGLPSDRFSAERTGGSVSTLTIQRTQQEDSAVYLCASSPSGDYRLPYEQYFGPGTRLTVT.

This clonotype was observed a handful of times. The V and J genes are TRBV11-2 and TRBJ2-7, with D perhaps TRBD2 (6 bases). This CDR3 is built from 15 residues. Germline V CDR1 and CDR2: SGHAT, FQNNGV. With 2 bases removed from V and 2 bases from J, the gap between germline ends came to 13 bases. The CDR3: CASSLPGTGTYEQYF. The CDR3, as DNA: TGTGCCAGCAGCTTACCAGGGACTGGGACCTACGAGCAGTACTTC.

This clonotype was detected ten times or more. The V and J genes are TRBV29-1 and TRBJ2-5; D gene ambiguous. The CDR3 length is 12 residues. V shed 3 bases and J shed 1 base, with 6 bases lying between them. Germline V CDR1 and CDR2: SQVTM, ANQGSEA. CDR3 nucleotide sequence: TGCAGCGTTGATCCAACCCAAGAGACCCAGTACTTC. Its protein product is CSVDPTQETQYF. Together with reference TRBV29-1 and TRBJ2-5, the CDR3 gives the full variable domain: SAVISQKPSRDICQRGTSLTIQCQVDSQVTMMFWYRQQPGQSLTLIATANQGSEATYESGFVIDKFPISRPNLTFSTLTVSNMSPEDSSIYLCSVDPTQETQYFGPGTRLLVL.

The genes are TRBV3-1 and TRBJ2-2; D is unresolved. The CDR3 loop spans 16 amino acids. Germline V gives CDR1 LGHDT, CDR2 YNNKEL (reference sequence). Trimming took off 0 bases at V and 8 bases at J, with 16 bases between the two ends. The CDR3 nucleotides are TGTGCCAGCAGCCAAGAATTCGGGCCTGGGCGTGGGGAGCTGTTTTTT. Translated: CASSQEFGPGRGELFF.

This clonotype has ten or more counts. This sequence joins TRBV28 and TRBJ2-7; D could derive from TRBD1 or TRBD2 (6 bases each). This CDR3 is 14 amino acids long. CDR1 MDHEN and CDR2 SYDVKM come from the germline V gene. V was trimmed by 3 bases and J by 0 bases, leaving 9 bases between them. This CDR3 is CASSFPGASYEQYF. The DNA of the CDR3 is TGTGCCAGCAGTTTCCCGGGGGCCTCCTACGAGCAGTACTTC.

Of note for this clonotype: Possible read error: a much larger clone is one base away. The chain combines TRBV7-2 with TRBJ2-5; maybe TRBD1 (6 bases). Trimming stripped 5 bases from V and 5 bases from J, with 15 bases between. The CDR3 is made up of 14 amino acids. The germline gives CDR1 SGHTA, CDR2 FQGNSA. Here the CDR3 DNA reads TGTGCCAGCAGCAAACAGGGCCATCCGGAGACCCAGTACTTC. Protein: CASSKQGHPETQYF.